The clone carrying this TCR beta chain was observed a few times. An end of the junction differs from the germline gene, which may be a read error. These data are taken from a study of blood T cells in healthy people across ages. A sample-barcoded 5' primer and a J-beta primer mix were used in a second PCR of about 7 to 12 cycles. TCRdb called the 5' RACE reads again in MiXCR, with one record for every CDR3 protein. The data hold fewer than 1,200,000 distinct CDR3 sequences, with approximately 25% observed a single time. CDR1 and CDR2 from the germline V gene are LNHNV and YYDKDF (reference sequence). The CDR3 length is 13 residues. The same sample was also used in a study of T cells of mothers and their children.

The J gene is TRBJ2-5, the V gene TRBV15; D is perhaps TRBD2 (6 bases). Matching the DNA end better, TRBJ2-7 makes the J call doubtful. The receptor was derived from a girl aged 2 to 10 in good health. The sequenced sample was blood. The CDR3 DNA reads TGTGCCACCGGTCGGGGGTTCTCCAACGAGCAGTACTTC. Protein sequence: CATGRGFSNEQYF.